The sequence of this T cell receptor beta chain was determined in a study of T cells after yellow fever vaccination. Study results and caveats: Most clones from primary vaccination resurfaced after the booster (about 96% CD4, more than 75% CD8).

This clonotype was found many times. What it binds is unknown. CDR1 is KGHSH and CDR2 is LQKENI in the germline V gene. CDR3 length equals 13 residues. The V end was cut by 6 bases, the J end by 3 bases, with 10 bases between. TCRdb reprocessed the 5' RACE reads with MiXCR, giving one entry per CDR3 protein. The sample lists 150,000 to 200,000 distinct CDR3 sequences; roughly 6.2% were seen once. The chain is built from TRBV18 and TRBJ2-3, with D possibly matching TRBD2 (6 bases). The sequence was obtained from a young man who received the YFV17D yellow fever vaccine. The sample consisted of CD4+ T cells sorted from PBMCs, taken on the day of the first yellow fever vaccination. CDR3 bases: TGTGCCAGCTCTGGCGGGGATACAGATACGCAGTATTTT. Amino acid sequence: CASSGGDTDTQYF.